The 20 T cell receptor beta chains below come from one sample, sequenced in a study of long-term antiretroviral therapy in people with HIV. Survey-level immunoSEQ v3.0 assays were run. Here immunoSEQ multiplex PCR was the method, and the copy in TCRdb shows in-frame clones only, minus some. Of 20,000 to 25,000 clones listed, about four fifths are singletons. The material was unsorted PBMCs, obtained 1.5 years after starting antiretroviral therapy. The origin of the receptors is a man aged 25 to 45 with HIV.

The V gene is TRBV9, the J gene TRBJ2-3; D is uncertain. Trimming pared 3 bases from V and 0 bases from J, leaving 11 bases between. This CDR3 comprises 15 residues. Germline values: CDR1 SGDLS, CDR2 YYNGEE. The CDR3 bases are TGTGCCAGCAGCGGGCTGCGGATGAGCACAGATACGCAGTATTTT. Amino acids: CASSGLRMSTDTQYF.

V is TRBV29-1 and J is TRBJ1-2, with a tentative D call TRBD1 (5 bases). In germline, CDR1 is SQVTM, CDR2 ANQGSEA. V was shortened by 1 base and J by 4 bases, with 13 bases between the two germline ends. CDR3 length equals 14 residues. CDR3 DNA: TGCAGCGTTGAAGGCCGGGGCGGGAGCTATGGCTACACCTTC. Encoded protein: CSVEGRGGSYGYTF.

This clone was counted only a few times. The chain recombines TRBV7-8 with TRBJ1-1, with D perhaps matching TRBD1 (5 bases). V lost 1 base and J 5 bases, leaving 14 bases between the germline ends. The CDR3 covers 15 residues. Germline CDR1 SGHVS, CDR2 FQNEAQ. Here the CDR3 reads CASSLGYAGRTEAFF. The DNA for the CDR3 is TGTGCCAGCAGCTTAGGATACGCGGGGCGGACTGAAGCTTTCTTT.

The chain carries TRBV28 and TRBJ2-3, with 7 bases that match TRBD1. The CDR3 length is 14 residues. Germline CDR1 is MDHEN and CDR2 is SYDVKM. J gave up 2 bases and V 10 bases, and 9 bases lay outside the gene matches. Here the CDR3 DNA reads TGTGCCATCAGGTTTGACAGGGTCACAGATACGCAGTATTTT. It specifies CAIRFDRVTDTQYF. The variable domain in full, completed from reference TRBV28 and TRBJ2-3, reads DVKVTQSSRYLVKRTGEKVFLECVQDMDHENMFWYRQDPGLGLRLIYFSYDVKMKEKGDIPEGYSVSREKKERFSLILESASTNQTSMYLCAIRFDRVTDTQYFGPGTRLTVL.

The chain joins TRBV27 to TRBJ1-3; possible D gene TRBD1, 5 bases. Trimming removed 4 bases at V and 4 bases at J, with 17 bases between. This CDR3 has 16 residues. Germline values: CDR1 MNHEY, CDR2 SMNVEV (reference sequence). Here the CDR3 DNA reads TGTGCCAGCAGTTCGATGGCGGGGGGGTACGGAAACACCATATATTTT. Its translation is CASSSMAGGYGNTIYF.

The chain combines TRBV5-4 with TRBJ2-7, with 7 bases matching TRBD1. Germline-derived CDR1 and CDR2 are SGHNT and YYREEE (reference sequence). The trim removed 2 bases at V and 4 bases at J, leaving 3 bases unmatched. This CDR3 is 13 amino acids long. The CDR3 here is CASSLGGEYEQYF. The CDR3 nucleotides read TGTGCCAGCAGCTTAGGGGGCGAGTACGAGCAGTACTTC. Full variable domain (rest looked up from reference TRBV5-4 and TRBJ2-7): ETGVTQSPTHLIKTRGQQVTLRCSSQSGHNTVSWYQQALGQGPQFIFQYYREEENGRGNFPPRFSGLQFPNYSSELNVNALELDDSALYLCASSLGGEYEQYFGPGTRLTVT.

The rearrangement links TRBV4-1 to TRBJ1-2, with D maybe TRBD1 (6 bases). Germline V gene lookup returns CDR1 MGHRA and CDR2 YSYEKL. V was pared by 0 bases and J by 4 bases, with 12 bases between. The CDR3 is made up of 15 amino acids. The CDR3 region is CASSQDPTGLYGYTF. The CDR3 nucleotides read TGCGCCAGCAGCCAAGATCCAACAGGGCTCTATGGCTACACCTTC.

V usage is TRBV9 and J usage is TRBJ2-1; a possible D gene is TRBD2 (6 bases). The CDR3 sequence is 17 residues long. Germline values: CDR1 SGDLS, CDR2 YYNGEE. V was clipped by 0 bases and J by 8 bases, with 21 bases between them. CDR3 protein: CASSVGYSGGALDEQFF. The CDR3 DNA is TGTGCCAGCAGCGTAGGATATAGCGGAGGGGCTTTGGATGAGCAGTTCTTC. The full variable domain, completed using reference TRBV9 and TRBJ2-1, is DSGVTQTPKHLITATGQRVTLRCSPRSGDLSVYWYQQSLDQGLQFLIQYYNGEERAKGNILERFSAQQFPDLHSELNLSSLELGDSALYFCASSVGYSGGALDEQFFGPGTRLTVL.

The chain is built from TRBV5-1 and TRBJ2-7, with 10 nucleotides matching TRBD1. CDR1 SGHRS and CDR2 YFSETQ come from the germline V gene. CDR3 size: 15 residues. The V segment lost 4 bases and the J segment 3 bases; nucleotides outside the gene matches: 7. The chain's CDR3 is CASSPGRDRGYEQYF. CDR3 in DNA: TGCGCCAGCAGCCCCGGTCGGGACAGGGGCTACGAGCAGTACTTC. Combining the CDR3 with reference TRBV5-1 and TRBJ2-7 gives the whole variable domain KAGVTQTPRYLIKTRGQQVTLSCSPISGHRSVSWYQQTPGQGLQFLFEYFSETQRNKGNFPGRFSGRQFSNSRSEMNVSTLELGDSALYLCASSPGRDRGYEQYFGPGTRLTVT.

The chain couples TRBV10-1 to TRBJ2-2; D might be TRBD2 (6 bases). Per germline, CDR1 WNHNN and CDR2 SYGVQD (reference sequence). The V gene lost 4 bases and the J gene lost 0 bases, with 21 bases spanning the gap. The length of the CDR3 is 19 residues. The CDR3 bases are TGCGCCAGCAGTGGAATGGGGACCCTTAGGGACTCGAACACCGGGGAGCTGTTTTTT. Residues: CASSGMGTLRDSNTGELFF.

The chain uses TRBV11-2 and TRBJ1-1, with no clear D. V lost 6 bases to trimming and J lost 4 bases, with 15 bases between them. CDR1 SGHAT and CDR2 FQNNGV come from the germline V gene. CDR3 size: 14 residues. CDR3 DNA sequence: TGTGCCAGCAGTTTTAACCTGGAGGGCACTGAAGCTTTCTTT. Its translation: CASSFNLEGTEAFF.

The chain links TRBV6-5 to TRBJ2-7, with D tentatively TRBD1 or TRBD2 (5 bases each). The CDR3 is made up of 14 amino acids. The ends were cut back, 2 bases at V and 5 bases at J, with 13 bases in the middle. In germline, CDR1 is MNHEY, CDR2 SVGAGI. The CDR3 DNA sequence: TGTGCCAGCAGTTACGCCCCGGGGCCGAACGAGCAGTACTTC. Translation gives CASSYAPGPNEQYF.

V gene TRBV29-1 combines with J gene TRBJ2-3, with a tentative D call TRBD2 (6 bases). CDR3 length equals 14 residues. The V gene lost 6 bases and the J gene lost 0 bases, with 13 bases spanning the gap. Germline CDR1 reads SQVTM; CDR2 reads ANQGSEA. CDR3 region: CSVAHSGSTDTQYF. The CDR3 coding sequence is TGCAGCGTCGCTCATAGCGGTAGCACAGATACGCAGTATTTT.

The CDR3 spells CASSNSGSSYEQYF. The CDR3 DNA follows: TGTGCCAGCAGCAATAGCGGGAGCTCCTACGAGCAGTACTTC. The chain recombines TRBV13 with TRBJ2-7; 9 bases map to TRBD2. This CDR3 spans 14 amino acids. Per the germline V gene, CDR1 is PRHDT and CDR2 is FYEKMQ (reference sequence). The trim removed 5 bases at V and 0 bases at J, leaving 2 bases unmatched.

V gene TRBV7-9 combines with J gene TRBJ1-5, with D possibly being TRBD1 (6 bases). Trimming pared 7 bases from V and 3 bases from J, leaving 19 bases between. The germline CDR1 and CDR2 sequences are SEHNR and FQNEAQ (reference sequence). CDR3 length: 16 residues. The CDR3: CASTTGRGGVNQPQHF. The CDR3 DNA reads TGTGCCAGCACCACGGGAAGGGGGGGGGTCAATCAGCCCCAGCATTTT.

The chain joins TRBV19 to TRBJ2-7; possible D gene TRBD2, 5 bases. The CDR3 has 12 residues. Trimming removed 3 bases at V and 6 bases at J, with 9 bases between. Germline V gene sequence: CDR1 LNHDA, CDR2 SQIVND (reference sequence). CDR3 bases: TGTGCCAGTAGTATCCGGGGAAGCGAGCAGTACTTC. Its translation is CASSIRGSEQYF.

The chain combines TRBV30 with TRBJ1-1; TRBD1 agrees at 9 bases. The CDR3 extends over 18 amino acids. J gave up 2 bases and V 1 base, and 14 bases lay outside the gene matches. CDR1 and CDR2 (germline): GTSNPN, SVGIG (reference sequence). The CDR3 loop reads CAWSDIAVDRGLNTEAFF. DNA for the CDR3: TGTGCCTGGAGTGATATTGCCGTGGACAGGGGATTAAACACTGAAGCTTTCTTT.

As for this clone: Compared with germline, one end of the junction differs, possibly owing to a read error. The rearrangement joins TRBV7-7 to TRBJ2-5; the match to TRBD2 covers 12 bases. CDR1 and CDR2 (germline): SSHAT, FNYEAQ (reference sequence). CDR3 size: 16 residues. CDR3 nucleotides: TGTGCTAGCAGCCGCGGACTAGCGGGGTTCCAAGAGACCCAGTACTTC. Residues: CASSRGLAGFQETQYF.

This clone showed up just once. The chain couples TRBV9 to TRBJ1-1, with D unclear. Germline loops: CDR1 SGDLS, CDR2 YYNGEE. This CDR3 region has 15 residues. V dropped 5 bases and J dropped 1 base, with 15 bases sitting between them. CDR3 residues: CASSGEREGNTEAFF. The DNA for the CDR3 is TGTGCCAGCAGTGGGGAGCGGGAGGGGAACACTGAAGCTTTCTTT.

The gene calls are TRBV20-1 and TRBJ2-7; D ambiguous. From germline, CDR1 is DFQATT and CDR2 SNEGSKA (reference sequence). V gave up 5 bases and J gave up 4 bases, with 9 bases separating them. The CDR3 runs 11 residues. CDR3 residues: CSADWGYEQYF. The CDR3 bases are TGCAGTGCTGACTGGGGTTACGAGCAGTACTTC.